This section outlines one TCR beta chain sequence together with its context. Antigen unknown. These data come from a study of early T cells in non-severe SARS-CoV-2 infection. Across the whole study: Sequencing input comprised bulk RNA from unsorted whole blood; chain pairing was not available. Study outcomes and limitations: Anti-spike CD8 responses were favored in VDJdb matching, and private and CD4 specificities were missed.

Each cDNA molecule carried a unique molecular identifier. TCRdb independently ran MiXCR on the 5' RACE reads; one entry per CDR3 protein. The data contain roughly 110,000 distinct CDR3 sequences, roughly 11% of them seen just once; the ten biggest clones take up approximately 7.3%. Sequenced input: whole blood. The clonotype originates from an adult who was a healthcare worker with PCR-confirmed SARS-CoV-2 infection or an uninfected control (not recorded which).

As DNA, the CDR3 is TGCGCCAGCAGCCTGGTTGAGGGGACAGGGGGAAACACCATATATTTT. Protein: CASSLVEGTGGNTIYF. The genes are TRBV5-1 and TRBJ1-3; 9 nucleotides match TRBD1. The CDR3 covers 16 residues. The germline V gene has CDR1 SGHRS and CDR2 YFSETQ. J lost 4 bases, V lost 4 bases, and 9 bases had no gene match.